The 28 T cell receptor beta chains presented below share a single source sample, sequenced in a study of blood T cell repertoires in COVID-19. This table comes from immunoSEQ multiplex PCR, and its TCRdb copy is limited to in-frame clones, with some not included. Among fewer than 300,000 clones listed, approximately 89% were seen once. Material: peripheral blood. All receptors derive from a woman under 40 with COVID-19, enrolled during active disease.

J is TRBJ2-7 and V is TRBV19; TRBD2 agrees at 8 bases. Trimming cost V 7 bases and J 5 bases; bases outside gene matches: 13. CDR3 size: 15 residues. The germline V gene encodes CDR1 LNHDA and CDR2 SQIVND (reference sequence). The CDR3 DNA reads TGTGCCAGTACCGCGACTAGCGCGAGGGGAAACGAGCAGTACTTC. This encodes CASTATSARGNEQYF.

This clone was seen once. This chain joins TRBV5-1 and TRBJ2-5; the match to TRBD1 covers 10 bases. V shed 4 bases and J 4 bases; nucleotides not matched to a gene: 13. The germline CDR1 and CDR2 sequences are SGHRS and YFSETQ. The CDR3 totals 17 residues. The CDR3 spells CASSLQVVGTGVETQYF. The CDR3 nucleotides are TGCGCCAGCAGCCTTCAGGTCGTCGGGACAGGGGTAGAGACCCAGTACTTC.

This chain links TRBV30 with TRBJ2-3; possible D gene TRBD2, 6 bases. Germline V gene lookup returns CDR1 GTSNPN and CDR2 SVGIG (reference sequence). The CDR3 spans 14 residues. The germline V and J ends were trimmed by 1 base and 3 bases, with 11 bases remaining between them. The CDR3 sequence: CAWSAGVGTDTQYF. CDR3 in DNA: TGTGCCTGGAGTGCGGGAGTCGGGACAGATACGCAGTATTTT.

For this clone: The sample contains more than one DNA sequence encoding this CDR3. The chain couples TRBV9 to TRBJ2-7; TRBD2 agrees at 14 bases. Germline loops: CDR1 SGDLS, CDR2 YYNGEE. This CDR3 has 16 amino acids. Trimming removed 0 bases from V and 3 bases from J; junction bases left unmatched: 2. Here the CDR3 DNA reads TGTGCCAGCAGCGTAGGACTAGCGGGAGGGGACTACGAGCAGTACTTC. It yields the protein CASSVGLAGGDYEQYF.

V is TRBV2 and J is TRBJ1-3; no clear D gene. V lost 3 bases and J 0 bases, leaving 6 bases between the germline ends. This CDR3 spans 14 amino acids. CDR1 and CDR2 from the germline V gene are SNHLY and FYNNEI. The CDR3 bases are TGTGCCAGCAGTGAGGCGGGCTCTGGAAACACCATATATTTT. Its protein is CASSEAGSGNTIYF.

This clone was seen just once. The chain uses TRBV28 and TRBJ2-1; TRBD2 matches 7 bases. Germline CDR1 is MDHEN and CDR2 is SYDVKM. Unmatched junction bases numbered 14, after V lost 6 bases and J lost 3 bases. The CDR3 spans 17 residues. CDR3 bases: TGTGCCAGCAGGCCGTCATTCGCGGGAGTCAGCTACAATGAGCAGTTCTTC. It translates to CASRPSFAGVSYNEQFF.

The rearrangement uses TRBV9 and TRBJ2-2; 8 bases agree with TRBD2. The CDR3 sequence is 16 residues long. J gave up 4 bases and V 4 bases, and 9 bases lay outside the gene matches. Germline-derived CDR1 and CDR2 are SGDLS and YYNGEE. The CDR3 sequence: CASSQGSGKFTGELFF. The DNA of the CDR3 is TGTGCCAGCAGCCAGGGTAGCGGGAAATTCACCGGGGAGCTGTTTTTT.

Turning to this clone: This specimen includes other DNA sequences encoding the same CDR3. The chain employs TRBV9 and TRBJ2-1, with D possibly matching TRBD2 (6 bases). This CDR3 contains 15 residues. V was pared by 0 bases and J by 0 bases, with 7 bases between. CDR1 is SGDLS, CDR2 YYNGEE, per germline. CDR3 bases: TGTGCCAGCAGCGTAGGGCGGGGCTCCTACAATGAGCAGTTCTTC. Its translation: CASSVGRGSYNEQFF. The entire variable domain, with the rest obtained from reference TRBV9 and TRBJ2-1, is as follows: DSGVTQTPKHLITATGQRVTLRCSPRSGDLSVYWYQQSLDQGLQFLIQYYNGEERAKGNILERFSAQQFPDLHSELNLSSLELGDSALYFCASSVGRGSYNEQFFGPGTRLTVL.

This clone has only a few counts. This specimen includes other DNA sequences encoding the same CDR3. The V gene is TRBV7-2, the J gene TRBJ2-5; D possibly corresponds to TRBD2 (5 bases). Trimming pared 5 bases from V and 4 bases from J, leaving 8 bases between. This CDR3 region has 12 residues. Germline V lookup: CDR1 SGHTA, CDR2 FQGNSA. CDR3 region: CASSPRGETQYF. The CDR3 DNA is TGTGCCAGCAGCCCACGGGGAGAGACCCAGTACTTC.

This sequence joins TRBV5-1 and TRBJ1-4; the D is unclear. The V end was cut by 1 base, the J end by 1 base, with 14 bases between. This CDR3 is 17 amino acids long. Per germline, CDR1 SGHRS and CDR2 YFSETQ. The CDR3 loop reads CASSLLGKGLTNEKLFF. The DNA of the CDR3 is TGCGCCAGCAGCTTGCTCGGGAAAGGACTAACTAATGAAAAACTGTTTTTT.

The chain combines TRBV27 with TRBJ2-7; tentative D call: TRBD1 (5 bases). The CDR3 is 13 amino acids. V shed 3 bases and J shed 5 bases, with 11 bases lying between them. Germline CDR1 is MNHEY and CDR2 is SMNVEV (reference sequence). CDR3 residues: CASSLNTGNEQYF. In nucleotides, the CDR3 is TGTGCCAGCAGTTTGAATACAGGAAACGAGCAGTACTTC.

This clone was detected only a few times. The chain recombines TRBV5-4 with TRBJ1-3, with a possible D match to TRBD1 (6 bases). Trimming cost V 4 bases and J 2 bases, with 10 bases left between them. The CDR3 is 14 residues long. CDR1 and CDR2 (germline): SGHNT, YYREEE (reference sequence). The CDR3 DNA reads as TGTGCCAGCAGCGCACGGACAGCTGGAAACACCATATATTTT. It is translated as CASSARTAGNTIYF.

The chain combines TRBV28 with TRBJ2-2; 9 positions agree with TRBD2. The CDR3 loop spans 15 amino acids. In germline, CDR1 is MDHEN, CDR2 SYDVKM. Losses at the gene ends were 3 bases for V and 3 bases for J; bases not matched to a gene: 2. In DNA, the CDR3 is TGTGCCAGCAGTTTTGGCGGGAGGGACACCGGGGAGCTGTTTTTT. Residues: CASSFGGRDTGELFF.

V is TRBV9 and J is TRBJ2-5, with D maybe TRBD2 (5 bases). Trimming removed 5 bases at V and 5 bases at J, with 16 bases between. The CDR3 is 14 residues long. The germline V gene encodes CDR1 SGDLS and CDR2 YYNGEE. CDR3 residues: CASSATFGGETQYF. The CDR3 nucleotides are TGTGCCAGCAGTGCCACCTTTGGCGGGGAGACCCAGTACTTC.

The rearrangement joins TRBV18 to TRBJ1-1; D unresolved. The CDR3 has 15 residues. CDR1 is KGHSH and CDR2 is LQKENI in the germline V gene. Trimming removed 6 bases at V and 4 bases at J, with 18 bases between. This CDR3 reads CASSGLTAGITEAFF. CDR3 bases: TGTGCCAGCTCGGGGTTGACGGCGGGAATCACTGAAGCTTTCTTT.

The rearrangement links TRBV6-5 to TRBJ1-2; 8 bases map to TRBD1. Per germline, CDR1 MNHEY and CDR2 SVGAGI. V lost 7 bases to trimming and J lost 2 bases; unmatched junction nucleotides: 9. CDR3 size: 15 residues. The CDR3 DNA sequence: TGTGCCAGCACCCTCACAGGGGGGGAAAACTATGGCTACACCTTC. It encodes CASTLTGGENYGYTF.

V is TRBV12-3 or TRBV12-4 and J is TRBJ1-1; the D is unclear. CDR3 size: 12 residues. V lost 8 bases and J 5 bases, leaving 12 bases between the germline ends. The CDR3: CASSGMRTEAFF. The CDR3 region has the DNA TGTGCCAGCTCCGGGATGCGAACTGAAGCTTTCTTT.

DNA of the CDR3: TGTGCCAGCAGTTTAAGGTCTCGAGGGGGGGAGCTGTTTTTT. This encodes CASSLRSRGGELFF. The chain joins TRBV27 to TRBJ2-2; D is perhaps TRBD2 (5 bases). The CDR3 consists of 14 residues. Germline CDR1 is MNHEY and CDR2 is SMNVEV (reference sequence). The ends were cut back, 2 bases at V and 8 bases at J, with 12 bases in the middle.

In the case of this clone: The sample carries other DNA sequences with the same CDR3. The chain employs TRBV19 and TRBJ1-1; perhaps TRBD1 as D (5 bases). The CDR3 is 13 amino acids. V lost 4 bases and J lost 1, with 7 bases in between. In germline, CDR1 is LNHDA, CDR2 SQIVND (reference sequence). The CDR3 DNA sequence: TGTGCCAGTAGTACTACAGGGAACACTGAAGCTTTCTTT. The encoded protein is CASSTTGNTEAFF.

This clone was detected only once. The genes are TRBV27 and TRBJ2-7; tentative D call: TRBD2 (6 bases). This CDR3 spans 15 amino acids. From germline, CDR1 is MNHEY and CDR2 SMNVEV (reference sequence). V was shortened by 1 base and J by 2 bases, with 12 bases between the two germline ends. This CDR3 is CASSLFGGRPYEQYF. The DNA for the CDR3 is TGTGCCAGCAGTTTATTCGGGGGACGTCCCTACGAGCAGTACTTC.

The chain has TRBV7-9 and TRBJ1-2, with D hard to call. CDR1 and CDR2 from the germline V gene are SEHNR and FQNEAQ (reference sequence). The CDR3 length is 16 residues. V was trimmed by 1 base and J by 7 bases, leaving 19 bases between them. CDR3: CASSLEGLLREGGYTF. The CDR3 nucleotides read TGTGCCAGCAGCTTAGAAGGACTCCTGAGGGAAGGTGGCTACACCTTC.

This chain connects TRBV28 to TRBJ2-2, with D hard to call. Germline values: CDR1 MDHEN, CDR2 SYDVKM. The CDR3 covers 13 residues. V was trimmed by 6 bases and J by 4 bases, leaving 9 bases between them. This chain's CDR3 is CASSRPATGELFF. The CDR3, as DNA: TGTGCCAGCAGCAGGCCCGCCACCGGGGAGCTGTTTTTT.

The V and J genes are TRBV7-9 and TRBJ2-7, with 9 nucleotides matching TRBD2. V gave up 8 bases and J gave up 4 bases; unmatched junction bases: 6. The CDR3 totals 13 residues. Germline CDR1 is SEHNR and CDR2 is FQNEAQ (reference sequence). The CDR3 loop reads CASSREGTYEQYF. The CDR3 DNA reads as TGTGCCAGCTCGCGGGAGGGTACTTACGAGCAGTACTTC.

The chain links TRBV2 to TRBJ1-1, with D maybe TRBD1 (6 bases). Germline V lookup: CDR1 SNHLY, CDR2 FYNNEI. The CDR3 is 14 residues long. V was pared by 6 bases and J by 0 bases, with 11 bases between. The CDR3 here is CASRSDSLNTEAFF. CDR3 in DNA: TGTGCCAGCAGATCGGACAGCCTGAACACTGAAGCTTTCTTT.

J is TRBJ1-5 and V is TRBV6-5; tentatively, D is TRBD1 (5 bases). The CDR3 totals 15 residues. Trimming left V 4 bases short and J 3 bases short, with 13 bases between. CDR1 and CDR2 (germline): MNHEY, SVGAGI. The CDR3 spells CASSSDGGFNQPQHF. The DNA of the CDR3 is TGTGCCAGCAGTTCGGACGGGGGGTTCAATCAGCCCCAGCATTTT.

The chain links TRBV13 to TRBJ1-6; 10 nucleotides match TRBD1. The CDR3 is 17 amino acids. Looked up from germline, CDR1 is PRHDT and CDR2 is FYEKMQ (reference sequence). Losses at the gene ends were 7 bases for V and 5 bases for J; bases not matched to a gene: 11. The CDR3 protein is CASTQTDRGLDNSPLHF. CDR3 bases: TGTGCCAGCACCCAAACCGACAGGGGGCTAGATAATTCACCCCTCCACTTT.

This sequence joins TRBV19 and TRBJ2-7, with 11 bases that match TRBD2. Germline CDR1 is LNHDA and CDR2 is SQIVND (reference sequence). This CDR3 contains 14 residues. Losses at the gene ends were 4 bases for V and 3 bases for J; bases not matched to a gene: 2. In nucleotides, the CDR3 is TGTGCCAGTAGTACCGGGACTAGCGGCTACGAGCAGTACTTC. Amino acid sequence: CASSTGTSGYEQYF.

The chain combines TRBV19 with TRBJ2-2; TRBD1 aligns across 11 bases. The CDR3 sequence is 16 residues long. Per germline, CDR1 LNHDA and CDR2 SQIVND (reference sequence). The V segment lost 4 bases and the J segment 4 bases; nucleotides outside the gene matches: 5. Written as DNA, the CDR3 is TGTGCCAGTAGTAACGGACAGGGGGCGGGCACCGGGGAGCTGTTTTTT. Its protein is CASSNGQGAGTGELFF.